The rows below give T cell receptor beta chains drawn from one sample of a study of the immune and genomic landscape of osteosarcoma. Generated by immunoSEQ multiplex PCR, the TCRdb table keeps only in-frame clones and is missing some. This repertoire shows several thousand clones, approximately 70% found once; its top ten account for 15%. The sequenced sample consisted of osteosarcoma tumor tissue from the lung. Receptors originate from a human donor with osteosarcoma. CDR3s include the opening cysteine and the closing phenylalanine or tryptophan. Each record gives: J gene, V gene, D gene, clone size, CDR3 protein, CDR3 DNA. A D gene is named only where the DNA matches it firmly. Rows give clone size only sometimes, using once, few, many, or a class for an expanded clone.

TRBJ2-5 TRBV5-1 TRBD2 - CASSLTGLAGERETQYF TGCGCCAGCAGCTTGACGGGGCTAGCGGGAGAAAGAGAGACCCAGTACTTC
TRBJ1-4 TRBV27 - - CASRDGTGDNEKLFF TGTGCCAGCCGGGACGGCACAGGAGATAATGAAAAACTGTTTTTT
TRBJ1-1 TRBV5-5 - once CASSQVSTDNTEAFF TGTGCCAGCAGCCAAGTAAGTACGGACAACACTGAAGCTTTCTTT
TRBJ1-3 TRBV5-1 - - CASSSHSPSSGNTIYF TGCGCCAGCAGCTCCCATAGTCCTAGCTCTGGAAACACCATATATTTT
TRBJ2-2 TRBV7-6 TRBD1 - CASRPGTGITGELFF TGTGCCAGCAGGCCCGGGACAGGGATCACCGGGGAGCTGTTTTTT
TRBJ2-1 TRBV5-1 TRBD2 medium-sized CASSLGTSGGPNEQFF TGCGCCAGCAGCTTGGGGACTAGCGGGGGGCCGAATGAGCAGTTCTTC
TRBJ2-2 TRBV27 - - CASSTWGKLYANTGELFF TGTGCCAGCAGCACGTGGGGTAAACTATACGCGAACACCGGGGAGCTGTTTTTT
TRBJ2-1 TRBV7-3 TRBD2 - CASSRGLAGEESEQFF TGTGCCAGCAGCCGGGGACTAGCGGGAGAGGAAAGTGAGCAGTTCTTC
TRBJ1-5 TRBV2 - - CASMGGAGQPQHF TGTGCCAGCATGGGGGGGGCTGGTCAGCCCCAGCATTTT
TRBJ2-3 TRBV6-6 TRBD2 - CASAWTSGFSTDTQYF TGTGCCAGCGCCTGGACTAGCGGGTTTAGCACAGATACGCAGTATTTT
TRBJ1-1 TRBV5-1 - - CASSLDREAEAFF TGCGCCAGCAGCTTGGACAGGGAGGCTGAAGCTTTCTTT
TRBJ2-1 TRBV29-1 - - CSGSRPGNEQFF TGCAGCGGATCAAGGCCTGGCAATGAGCAGTTCTTC
TRBJ2-7 TRBV19 - few CASSIDPQVEQYF TGTGCCAGTAGTATAGACCCACAGGTCGAGCAGTACTTC
TRBJ2-7 TRBV18 TRBD1 - CASSPRQGDYEQYF TGTGCCAGCTCACCCCGACAGGGGGACTACGAGCAGTACTTC
TRBJ1-2 TRBV18 - - CASSPQGGPDGYTF TGTGCCAGCTCACCACAGGGGGGGCCGGATGGCTACACCTTC
TRBJ2-3 TRBV10-3 - few CAISEGSYNTDTQYF TGTGCCATCAGTGAGGGTTCATACAACACAGATACGCAGTATTTT
TRBJ2-1 TRBV7-2 - - CASSLRTTYNEQFF TGTGCCAGCAGCCTTCGGACTACTTACAATGAGCAGTTCTTC
TRBJ2-1 TRBV28 - - CASSSSAGFSYNEQFF TGTGCCAGCAGTTCCTCTGCGGGTTTCTCCTACAATGAGCAGTTCTTC
TRBJ2-2 TRBV14 TRBD1 - CASSQDATGSVTGELFF TGTGCCAGCAGCCAAGACGCGACAGGGTCGGTCACCGGGGAGCTGTTTTTT
TRBJ1-4 TRBV11-1 TRBD1 - CASSPAMTGLEEKLFF TGTGCCAGCAGCCCCGCGATGACAGGGTTGGAAGAAAAACTGTTTTTT
TRBJ2-2 TRBV6-1 - - CASSFTSYGELFF TGTGCCAGCAGTTTCACTAGCTACGGGGAGCTGTTTTTT
TRBJ2-3 TRBV5-8 TRBD2 - CASSLGTSGTDTQYF TGTGCCAGCAGCTTGGGGACTAGCGGTACAGATACGCAGTATTTT
TRBJ2-2 TRBV6-6 - once CASSYSRGENTGELFF TGTGCCAGCAGTTACTCGAGGGGGGAGAACACCGGGGAGCTGTTTTTT
TRBJ2-7 TRBV19 - - CASSMGEQYF TGTGCCAGTAGTATGGGCGAGCAGTACTTC
TRBJ2-7 TRBV5-4 - few CASSPGQDSYEQYF TGTGCCAGCAGCCCTGGTCAGGATAGCTACGAGCAGTACTTC
TRBJ2-6 TRBV7-6 - - CASSPRGSTPSGANVLTF TGTGCCAGCAGCCCCCGGGGGTCGACCCCCTCTGGGGCCAACGTCCTGACTTTC
TRBJ1-2 TRBV20-1 - - CSAMGNDGYTF TGCAGTGCTATGGGGAACGATGGCTACACCTTC
TRBJ1-1 TRBV10-3 - - CAIGVMNTEAFF TGTGCCATAGGGGTAATGAACACTGAAGCTTTCTTT
TRBJ2-7 TRBV19 - few CASMAANPYEQYF TGTGCCAGTATGGCGGCAAACCCCTACGAGCAGTACTTC
TRBJ2-1 TRBV7-2 TRBD1 - CASSVQKTGKQFF TGTGCCAGCAGCGTACAAAAGACAGGGAAGCAGTTCTTC
TRBJ1-4 TRBV28 - - CASGLGTDFGKLFF TGTGCCAGCGGGCTAGGGACCGACTTCGGAAAACTGTTTTTT
TRBJ2-7 TRBV29-1 TRBD2 - CSVRAGGGGGEQYF TGCAGCGTGCGAGCGGGAGGAGGGGGAGGCGAGCAGTACTTC
TRBJ1-2 TRBV6-5 - - CASSPGHGYTF TGTGCCAGCAGCCCGGGCCATGGCTACACCTTC
TRBJ2-3 TRBV7-2 - few CASSLAGDPDTQYF TGTGCCAGCAGCTTAGCGGGAGATCCAGATACGCAGTATTTT
TRBJ2-2 TRBV7-9 TRBD1 medium-sized CASSLVNGQGTGELFF TGTGCCAGCAGCTTAGTAAACGGACAGGGGACCGGGGAGCTGTTTTTT
TRBJ1-1 TRBV7-9 - few CASSLGDGTEAFF TGTGCCAGCAGCTTAGGGGACGGCACTGAAGCTTTCTTT
TRBJ2-7 TRBV15 - - CATSRELSTNYEQYF TGTGCCACCAGCAGAGAGTTATCAACCAACTACGAGCAGTACTTC
TRBJ2-1 TRBV4-3 - - CASSQDEAAYNEQFF TGCGCCAGCAGCCAAGATGAGGCGGCTTACAATGAGCAGTTCTTC
TRBJ2-1 TRBV7-8 - - CASSLQGYNEQFF TGTGCCAGCAGCTTACAGGGGTACAATGAGCAGTTCTTC
TRBJ2-7 TRBV5-4 TRBD2 - CASSRGTSGSYEQYF TGTGCCAGCAGCCGTGGGACTAGCGGAAGCTACGAGCAGTACTTC